These 8 T cell receptor beta chains came from one sample sequenced in a study of blood T cell repertoires in COVID-19. Libraries were prepared by immunoSEQ multiplex PCR; TCRdb keeps only in-frame clonotypes and omits some of them. The repertoire includes about 240,000 clones, roughly 80% of them detected once, and around 3.4% sits in the top ten. Source material: peripheral blood. The receptors shown here come from a woman aged 18 to 35 with acute or convalescent COVID-19.

The chain combines TRBV18 with TRBJ1-5, with D possibly matching TRBD1 (6 bases). This CDR3 is built from 14 residues. V was pared by 5 bases and J by 3 bases, with 11 bases between. Germline CDR1 is KGHSH and CDR2 is LQKENI. CDR3 protein: CASSETGPNQPQHF. CDR3 DNA: TGTGCCAGCTCAGAGACAGGCCCCAATCAGCCCCAGCATTTT.

V gene TRBV6-5 combines with J gene TRBJ1-2; 10 bases align to TRBD1. This CDR3 spans 15 amino acids. With V trimmed by 0 bases and J by 2 bases, 0 bases remained unmatched. CDR1 and CDR2 from the germline V gene are MNHEY and SVGAGI. The CDR3 DNA sequence: TGTGCCAGCAGTTACTCGGGACAGGGGAACTATGGCTACACCTTC. The encoded protein is CASSYSGQGNYGYTF.

The chain is built from TRBV5-1 and TRBJ2-7; maybe TRBD2 (6 bases). The CDR3 is 15 amino acids. V dropped 0 bases and J dropped 0 bases, with 10 bases sitting between them. Germline CDR1 SGHRS, CDR2 YFSETQ. The CDR3 protein is CASSLGAGYSYEQYF. The CDR3 bases are TGCGCCAGCAGCTTGGGGGCGGGGTACTCCTACGAGCAGTACTTC.

The CDR3 here is CASSQAGQETQYF. Here the CDR3 DNA reads TGTGCCTCTTCACAAGCGGGGCAAGAGACCCAGTACTTC. The chain recombines TRBV30 with TRBJ2-5; TRBD2 matches 7 bases. This CDR3 has 13 amino acids. Trimming cost V 7 bases and J 2 bases; bases outside gene matches: 7. Looked up from germline, CDR1 is GTSNPN and CDR2 is SVGIG (reference sequence).

V usage is TRBV5-6 and J usage is TRBJ2-7; possibly TRBD2 for D (5 bases). Trimming left V 4 bases short and J 3 bases short, with 23 bases between. Per the germline V gene, CDR1 is SGHDT and CDR2 is YYEEEE. The CDR3 is 17 residues long. CDR3 sequence: CASSVGIRRLSVYEQYF. CDR3 nucleotide sequence: TGTGCCAGCAGCGTCGGGATCCGGCGACTATCGGTCTACGAGCAGTACTTC.

The J gene is TRBJ1-4, the V gene TRBV30; 9 bases align to TRBD1. Trimming removed 5 bases from V and 3 bases from J; junction bases left unmatched: 7. CDR3 length: 15 amino acids. Germline V gene lookup returns CDR1 GTSNPN and CDR2 SVGIG (reference sequence). The CDR3 DNA sequence: TGTGCCTGGGGACAGGGGTTCGGGTCTAATGAAAAACTGTTTTTT. It encodes CAWGQGFGSNEKLFF.

The V gene is TRBV18, the J gene TRBJ1-5, with D possibly being TRBD1 (5 bases). This CDR3 is 15 amino acids long. V was cut by 0 bases and J by 3 bases, with 9 bases left in between. Germline lookup yields CDR1 KGHSH and CDR2 LQKENI. The CDR3, as DNA: TGTGCCAGCTCACCACCGGGGGGGAACAATCAGCCCCAGCATTTT. Encoded protein: CASSPPGGNNQPQHF.

This clone was seen only once. CDR3 nucleotide sequence: TGTGCCAGCAGGACTAGCGGTACGCAGTATTTT. Translating gives CASRTSGTQYF. This chain links TRBV3-1 (or the pseudogene TRBV3-2) with TRBJ2-3; 9 bases match TRBD2. The CDR3 spans 11 residues. V lost 6 bases to trimming and J lost 8 bases; unmatched junction nucleotides: 0. Germline V gene lookup returns CDR1 LGHDT and CDR2 YNNKEL (reference sequence).